This entry is about one TCR beta chain. The data were obtained in a study of blood T cell repertoires in COVID-19. The overall study: Sample material is recorded as cDNA or gDNA derived from T cells, B-cell-depleted T cells, or PBMCs.

Sequenced by immunoSEQ multiplex PCR; TCRdb stores in-frame clones only, minus some. The data contain some 150,000 clones, roughly 80% of them seen just once; the ten biggest clones take up about 6.4%. The CDR3 runs to 17 residues. After removal of 4 bases from V and 3 bases from J, the junction contained 12 bases not matched to a gene. Looked up from germline, CDR1 is SGHTA and CDR2 is FQGNSA. This chain joins TRBV7-2 and TRBJ2-3, with 8 positions matching TRBD2. This receptor was taken from a human donor in a cohort sampled during active COVID-19. What was sequenced was peripheral blood. In DNA form, the CDR3 reads TGTGCCAGCAGCTCCAACACCGGGACTAGAGCAACAGATACGCAGTATTTT. As protein: CASSSNTGTRATDTQYF.